These 25 T cell receptor beta chains originate from one sample sequenced in a study of blood T cells in healthy people across ages. Combining a sample-barcoded 5' primer with a J-beta primer mix, a second PCR ran for roughly 6 to 12 cycles. TCRdb re-analysed the 5' RACE reads in MiXCR, keeping a single row per CDR3 protein. The sample holds about 1 million distinct CDR3 sequences, roughly 45% seen once. What was sequenced was blood. The receptor set was obtained from a woman between 55 and 75 years old in good health.

This clonotype was seen only a few times. The chain combines TRBV20-1 with TRBJ2-5; 7 bases are shared with TRBD1. CDR3 length equals 16 residues. J gave up 1 base and V 0 bases, and 8 bases lay outside the gene matches. Looked up from germline, CDR1 is DFQATT and CDR2 is SNEGSKA (reference sequence). CDR3 amino acids: CSARDLTGNTQETQYF. For the CDR3, the DNA is TGCAGTGCTAGAGATTTGACAGGGAATACCCAAGAGACCCAGTACTTC.

The genes are TRBV7-9 and TRBJ1-4, with TRBD1 as a possible D gene (5 bases). Germline V CDR1 and CDR2: SEHNR, FQNEAQ (reference sequence). The CDR3 sequence is 15 residues long. Trimming pared 2 bases from V and 1 base from J, leaving 8 bases between. In DNA, the CDR3 is TGTGCCAGCAGCTTAAACGGGGGAACTAATGAAAAACTGTTTTTT. Its protein is CASSLNGGTNEKLFF.

This clonotype appeared once. V gene TRBV12-1 combines with J gene TRBJ2-7; the D segment call TRBD2 is taken from the table without a DNA check. TRBV12-1 is shown as a pseudogene. The CDR3 length is 15 residues. This CDR3 reads CASSFRQGPGNEQYF. As DNA, the CDR3 is TGTGCCAGCAGCTTTCGGCAGGGCCCCGGGAACGAGCAGTACTTC.

This rearrangement joins TRBV27 to TRBJ2-7, with D hard to call. The V gene lost 5 bases and the J gene lost 1 base, with 21 bases spanning the gap. Germline V gene data show CDR1 as MNHEY and CDR2 as SMNVEV (reference sequence). The CDR3 is made up of 17 amino acids. The CDR3 sequence: CASSLTPSLRRSYEQYF. The CDR3 bases are TGTGCCAGCAGTCTCACCCCTTCCCTCAGGCGTTCCTACGAGCAGTACTTC.

The V and J genes are TRBV6-2 or TRBV6-3 and TRBJ2-7; D gene unclear. In germline, CDR1 is MNHEY, CDR2 SVGEGT. The CDR3 covers 14 residues. The V end lost 2 bases, the J end lost 3 bases, and 11 bases lay between the germline ends. In DNA, the CDR3 is TGTGCCAGCAGTTACGACGGGCTAAACTACGAGCAGTACTTC. Amino acids: CASSYDGLNYEQYF.

The chain links TRBV20-1 to TRBJ2-7; a weak D match, TRBD2 (5 bases). Trimming took 6 bases from V and 6 from J, leaving 21 bases between them. CDR1 DFQATT and CDR2 SNEGSKA come from the germline V gene (reference sequence). The CDR3 consists of 14 residues. The CDR3 loop is CSAKRGYLSGEQYF. CDR3 DNA: TGCAGTGCAAAGAGAGGGTACCTTAGTGGCGAGCAGTACTTC.

Only a few counts were recorded for this clonotype. This chain joins TRBV6-6 and TRBJ2-3; no clear D. This CDR3 spans 13 amino acids. Trimming removed 5 bases at V and 5 bases at J, with 11 bases between. CDR1 is MNHNY, CDR2 SVGAGI, per germline (reference sequence). CDR3 sequence (DNA): TGTGCCAGCAGTCCTGGGTCCTTAGATACGCAGTATTTT. Translation: CASSPGSLDTQYF.

J is TRBJ2-1 and V is TRBV21-1; TRBD1, as called in the table, went unchecked against the DNA. TRBV21-1 is noted as a pseudogene. The CDR3 is 16 amino acids. CDR3 residues: CASSRGTGGASREQFF. DNA of the CDR3: TGTGCCAGCAGCAGAGGGACAGGGGGCGCGAGTCGGGAGCAGTTCTTC.

This clonotype has only a few counts. This rearrangement joins TRBV10-3 to TRBJ2-7; 9 positions match TRBD1. From germline, CDR1 is ENHRY and CDR2 SYGVKD. With V trimmed by 2 bases and J by 5 bases, 7 bases remained unmatched. The CDR3 is 15 amino acids. The CDR3 reads CAISEPPGQGNEQYF. In DNA form, the CDR3 reads TGTGCCATCAGTGAGCCACCGGGACAGGGTAACGAGCAGTACTTC.

V is TRBV5-1 and J is TRBJ1-2, with D maybe TRBD1 (6 bases). Trimming removed 0 bases at V and 3 bases at J, with 15 bases between. This CDR3 contains 16 residues. The V gene's germline CDR1 is SGHRS and CDR2 YFSETQ. CDR3 nucleotides: TGCGCCAGCAGCTTGGTAGGTGGGACACAAGACTATGGCTACACCTTC. This encodes CASSLVGGTQDYGYTF.

This chain links TRBV5-1 with TRBJ2-2; tentatively, D is TRBD1 (6 bases). Germline V CDR1 and CDR2: SGHRS, YFSETQ. The V and J ends lost 6 bases and 6 bases respectively, with 12 bases between them. CDR3 length equals 13 residues. Here the CDR3 reads CASTGQGSGELFF. CDR3 bases: TGCGCCAGCACTGGGCAGGGGTCCGGGGAGCTGTTTTTT.

This clonotype was seen a few times. The chain uses TRBV3-1 and TRBJ2-7, with 8 positions matching TRBD2. The CDR3 has 15 amino acids. Germline V gene lookup returns CDR1 LGHDT and CDR2 YNNKEL (reference sequence). Germline trimming cut 2 bases from V and 4 bases from J; bases unmatched to any gene: 7. CDR3 DNA sequence: TGTGCCAGCAGCCAACTATCGGGAGGGCCTTACGAGCAGTACTTC. It is translated as CASSQLSGGPYEQYF.

Concerning this clonotype: A much more abundant neighbour one base away suggests this may be a read error. The chain links TRBV5-4 to TRBJ2-3, with D tentatively TRBD1 (5 bases). The CDR3 spans 16 residues. Looked up from germline, CDR1 is SGHNT and CDR2 is YYREEE (reference sequence). V was clipped by 0 bases and J by 5 bases, with 16 bases between them. The CDR3 here is CASSLEGAQRRDTQYF. CDR3 in DNA: TGTGCCAGCAGCTTGGAAGGGGCCCAGAGAAGAGATACGCAGTATTTT. The full variable domain, rest sourced from reference TRBV5-4 and TRBJ2-3, is ETGVTQSPTHLIKTRGQQVTLRCSSQSGHNTVSWYQQALGQGPQFIFQYYREEENGRGNFPPRFSGLQFPNYSSELNVNALELDDSALYLCASSLEGAQRRDTQYFGPGTRLTVL.

The sample holds a few counts of this clonotype. The chain employs TRBV9 and TRBJ2-5, with 8 bases matching TRBD2. This CDR3 is built from 14 residues. Germline V lookup: CDR1 SGDLS, CDR2 YYNGEE. The V gene end was trimmed by 1 base and the J gene end by 1 base; junction bases not matched to a gene: 0. CDR3 DNA: TGTGCCAGCAGCGTACGGGGGGGCCAAGAGACCCAGTACTTC. The encoded protein is CASSVRGGQETQYF. Supplemented by reference TRBV9 and TRBJ2-5, the full variable domain reads DSGVTQTPKHLITATGQRVTLRCSPRSGDLSVYWYQQSLDQGLQFLIQYYNGEERAKGNILERFSAQQFPDLHSELNLSSLELGDSALYFCASSVRGGQETQYFGPGTRLLVL.

In its sample, this clonotype was seen a few times. The V call is TRBV29-1, the J call TRBJ2-3; 10 bases map to TRBD1. Germline V gene lookup returns CDR1 SQVTM and CDR2 ANQGSEA. Trimming took 8 bases from V and 1 from J; bases not matched to a gene: 6. This CDR3 spans 14 amino acids. In DNA form, the CDR3 reads TGCAGCATCCGGGACAGGGGAGGCACAGATACGCAGTATTTT. Encoded protein: CSIRDRGGTDTQYF.

This clonotype was detected only a few times. The V and J genes are TRBV6-5 and TRBJ2-6; D is perhaps TRBD1 (5 bases). Germline CDR1 is MNHEY and CDR2 is SVGAGI. This CDR3 is 13 amino acids long. V was clipped by 6 bases and J by 3 bases, with 6 bases between them. The CDR3 loop is CASRGVGANVLTF. The CDR3 coding sequence is TGTGCCAGCAGAGGGGTTGGGGCCAACGTCCTGACTTTC.

In this sample, this clonotype turned up many times. CDR3 residues: CASSTGPTSGSPYNEQFF. The CDR3 DNA sequence: TGTGCCAGTAGTACCGGGCCGACTAGCGGGAGTCCGTACAATGAGCAGTTCTTC. This chain uses TRBV19 with TRBJ2-1; 12 bases map to TRBD2. After removal of 4 bases from V and 4 bases from J, the junction contained 11 bases not matched to a gene. The CDR3 covers 18 residues. The germline V gene encodes CDR1 LNHDA and CDR2 SQIVND (reference sequence).

This clonotype was counted at least ten times. V gene TRBV3-1 combines with J gene TRBJ2-1; TRBD2 matches at 11 bases. In germline, CDR1 is LGHDT, CDR2 YNNKEL (reference sequence). The trim removed 1 base at V and 7 bases at J, leaving 3 bases unmatched. The CDR3 length is 15 residues. The CDR3 coding sequence is TGTGCCAGCAGCCAAGTATCTAGCGGGAGGAATGAGCAGTTCTTC. Amino acid sequence: CASSQVSSGRNEQFF.

The rearrangement joins TRBV18 to TRBJ1-1; D is unclear. CDR3 length: 16 amino acids. From germline, CDR1 is KGHSH and CDR2 LQKENI. The ends were cut back, 0 bases at V and 4 bases at J, with 15 bases in the middle. CDR3 region: CASSPPSARLGTEAFF. CDR3 bases: TGTGCCAGCTCACCACCCTCAGCTAGGTTGGGCACTGAAGCTTTCTTT. The variable domain in full, with the rest retrieved from reference TRBV18 and TRBJ1-1, is NAGVMQNPRHLVRRRGQEARLRCSPMKGHSHVYWYRQLPEEGLKFMVYLQKENIIDESGMPKERFSAEFPKEGPSILRIQQVVRGDSAAYFCASSPPSARLGTEAFFGQGTRLTVV.

This clonotype was seen only a few times. The V and J genes are TRBV29-1 and TRBJ1-5; D perhaps matches TRBD1 (5 bases). V was trimmed by 5 bases and J by 5 bases, leaving 19 bases between them. This CDR3 has 15 residues. The V gene's germline CDR1 is SQVTM and CDR2 ANQGSEA. The CDR3 here is CSVRMDTGGYQPQHF. In nucleotides, the CDR3 is TGCAGCGTTAGAATGGACACAGGCGGTTATCAGCCCCAGCATTTT.

Only a few counts were recorded for this clonotype. The chain links TRBV20-1 to TRBJ2-1; TRBD2 agrees at 8 bases. V lost 7 bases, J lost 4 bases, and 9 bases stayed unmatched. The CDR3 loop spans 14 amino acids. Germline CDR1 reads DFQATT; CDR2 reads SNEGSKA (reference sequence). In nucleotides, the CDR3 is TGCAGTGTCGAGCCGGGACTAGAATACAATGAGCAGTTCTTC. Its translation: CSVEPGLEYNEQFF.

The chain carries TRBV4-1 and TRBJ2-2, with a possible D match to TRBD1 (7 bases). The CDR3 extends over 16 amino acids. The germline CDR1 and CDR2 sequences are MGHRA and YSYEKL. Trimming shortened V by 4 bases and J by 3 bases, and 15 bases separated the two germline ends. The CDR3 region is CASSPQGGKYTGELFF. As DNA, the CDR3 is TGCGCCAGCAGCCCCCAGGGGGGCAAATACACCGGGGAGCTGTTTTTT.

The V gene is TRBV6-1, the J gene TRBJ2-1, with 10 positions matching TRBD2. The CDR3 loop spans 17 amino acids. J lost 4 bases, V lost 7 bases, and 13 bases had no gene match. The germline gives CDR1 MNHNS, CDR2 SASEGT. DNA of the CDR3: TGTGCCAGCATACAAAAAGCGGGAGGGCCTCAATACAATGAGCAGTTCTTC. Its protein product is CASIQKAGGPQYNEQFF.

The CDR3 DNA sequence: TGCGCCAGCAGAGCGGGGCCCCGCACAGATACGCAGTATTTT. It translates to CASRAGPRTDTQYF. The rearrangement uses TRBV5-1 and TRBJ2-3; 7 bases agree with TRBD2. Germline loops: CDR1 SGHRS, CDR2 YFSETQ. This CDR3 spans 14 amino acids. V was clipped by 5 bases and J by 1 base; unmatched bases: 4.

The chain recombines TRBV6-1 with TRBJ1-4; D unresolved. V was clipped by 1 base and J by 10 bases, with 13 bases between them. The CDR3 runs to 14 residues. In germline, CDR1 is MNHNS, CDR2 SASEGT. CDR3 coding DNA: TGTGCCAGCAGTGAAGGTCAGGTCCTAGGAAAACTGTTTTTT. Translated: CASSEGQVLGKLFF.